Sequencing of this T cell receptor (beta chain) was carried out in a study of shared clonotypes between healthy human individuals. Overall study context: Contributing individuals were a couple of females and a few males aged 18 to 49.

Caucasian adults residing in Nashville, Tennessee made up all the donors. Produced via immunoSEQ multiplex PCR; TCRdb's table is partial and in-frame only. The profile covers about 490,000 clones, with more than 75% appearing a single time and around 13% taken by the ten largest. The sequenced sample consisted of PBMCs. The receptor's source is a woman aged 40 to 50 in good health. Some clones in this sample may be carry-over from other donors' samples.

CDR3 region: CAIRGTGGAYEQYF. DNA for the CDR3: TGTGCCATCAGGGGGACAGGGGGAGCCTACGAGCAGTACTTC. This chain connects TRBV10-3 to TRBJ2-7; 11 nucleotides align to TRBD1. The CDR3 has 14 amino acids. Trimming at V came to 6 bases and at J to 2 bases, leaving 3 bases not matched to a gene. Germline V gives CDR1 ENHRY, CDR2 SYGVKD.